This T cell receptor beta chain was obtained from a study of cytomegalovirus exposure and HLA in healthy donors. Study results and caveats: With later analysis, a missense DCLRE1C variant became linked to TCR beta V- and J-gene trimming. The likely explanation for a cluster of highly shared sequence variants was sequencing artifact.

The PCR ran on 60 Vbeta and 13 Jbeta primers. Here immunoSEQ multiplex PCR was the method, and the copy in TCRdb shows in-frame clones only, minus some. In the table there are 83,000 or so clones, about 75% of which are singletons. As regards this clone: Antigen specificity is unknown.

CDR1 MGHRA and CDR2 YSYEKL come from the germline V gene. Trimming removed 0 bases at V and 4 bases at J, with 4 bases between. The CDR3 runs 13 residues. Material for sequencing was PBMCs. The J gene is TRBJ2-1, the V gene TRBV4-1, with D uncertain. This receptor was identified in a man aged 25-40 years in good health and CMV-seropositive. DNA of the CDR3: TGCGCCAGCAGCCAAGATTCGTACAATGAGCAGTTCTTC. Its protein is CASSQDSYNEQFF.